This T cell receptor beta chain is from a study of blood T cell repertoires in COVID-19. Cohort assignment relied on participant-reported clinical history. The table came from immunoSEQ multiplex PCR; TCRdb's copy has only in-frame clones and leaves some out. The top ten clones hold around 1.8% of a sample with 250,000 or so clones, roughly 80% of them seen once. This CDR3 comprises 14 residues. Per germline, CDR1 LNHDA and CDR2 SQIVND (reference sequence). Trimming took off 6 bases at V and 2 bases at J, with 13 bases between the two ends. The specimen was PBMCs or T cells enriched from blood (not recorded which). The TCR comes from a man in his sixties who had recovered from COVID-19. The chain has TRBV19 and TRBJ1-1; D is perhaps TRBD1 (6 bases). The CDR3 reads CASSPARGNTEAFF. CDR3 nucleotide sequence: TGTGCCAGTAGCCCGGCCAGGGGTAACACTGAAGCTTTCTTT.